The 29 T cell receptor beta chains presented below share a single source sample, sequenced in a study of OX40 agonist ivuxolimab in advanced cancers. Generated by immunoSEQ multiplex PCR, the TCRdb table keeps only in-frame clones and is missing some. The sample has 96,000 or so clones, around 91% seen once; the top ten hold about 1.5%. The sequencing here drew on CD4+ or CD8+ T cells sorted from blood, taken in a trial of the OX40 agonist ivuxolimab. Receptors were obtained from an adult with an advanced solid tumor such as melanoma, head and neck, liver or kidney cancer.

This chain joins TRBV20-1 and TRBJ1-1, with D hard to call. Germline CDR1 DFQATT, CDR2 SNEGSKA (reference sequence). Trimming pared 2 bases from V and 7 bases from J, leaving 5 bases between. The CDR3 has 10 amino acids. The CDR3 reads CSARSGEAFF. Here the CDR3 DNA reads TGCAGTGCTAGAAGCGGTGAAGCTTTCTTT.

This sequence joins TRBV7-3 and TRBJ1-1, with D tentatively TRBD1 (5 bases). This CDR3 is built from 13 residues. Germline V gene data show CDR1 as SGHTA and CDR2 as FQGTGA. The ends were cut back, 4 bases at V and 4 bases at J, with 10 bases in the middle. CDR3 coding DNA: TGTGCCAGCAGCTCGCTGGGGGGCACTGAAGCTTTCTTT. It yields the protein CASSSLGGTEAFF.

The CDR3 reads CASSIVEGSPFF. CDR3 DNA: TGTGCCAGTAGTATAGTGGAGGGTTCGCCTTTCTTT. V gene TRBV19 combines with J gene TRBJ1-1, with D unresolved. The CDR3 covers 12 residues. Germline assignment: CDR1 LNHDA and CDR2 SQIVND (reference sequence). The V gene lost 1 base and the J gene lost 12 bases, with 12 bases spanning the gap.

The rearrangement links TRBV18 to TRBJ1-4; D remains unclear. With 4 bases removed from V and 8 bases from J, the gap between germline ends came to 11 bases. Germline CDR1 and CDR2: KGHSH and LQKENI. The CDR3 extends over 13 amino acids. CDR3 residues: CASSQNTREKLFF. The CDR3 nucleotides are TGTGCCAGCTCACAGAACACTCGAGAAAAACTGTTTTTT. The full variable domain, in which reference TRBV18 and TRBJ1-4 provide the parts outside the CDR3, is NAGVMQNPRHLVRRRGQEARLRCSPMKGHSHVYWYRQLPEEGLKFMVYLQKENIIDESGMPKERFSAEFPKEGPSILRIQQVVRGDSAAYFCASSQNTREKLFFGSGTQLSVL.

This chain links TRBV10-3 with TRBJ2-3, with TRBD2 identical over 7 bases. Trimming took 3 bases from V and 1 from J; bases not matched to a gene: 7. The CDR3 runs to 16 residues. CDR1 is ENHRY and CDR2 is SYGVKD in the germline V gene. The CDR3 DNA follows: TGTGCCATCAGTGATAGGTGGGAGGGAGGCACAGATACGCAGTATTTT. Protein sequence: CAISDRWEGGTDTQYF.

The genes are TRBV5-6 and TRBJ2-1; D possibly corresponds to TRBD1 (5 bases). This CDR3 is 17 amino acids long. From germline, CDR1 is SGHDT and CDR2 YYEEEE. Trimming stripped 0 bases from V and 6 bases from J, with 19 bases between. In nucleotides, the CDR3 is TGTGCCAGCAGCTTGGGCAGGGTCGTGATGCTCGGCAATGAGCAGTTCTTC. It specifies CASSLGRVVMLGNEQFF.

The genes are TRBV5-3 and TRBJ2-5, with 10 bases matching TRBD2. TRBV5-3 is labeled an ORF, and its function is uncertain. Losses at the gene ends were 6 bases for V and 5 bases for J; bases not matched to a gene: 10. CDR3 length: 15 amino acids. The CDR3 loop is CARIEREGDRETQYF. The CDR3 region has the DNA TGTGCCAGAATTGAGCGGGAGGGCGACCGGGAGACCCAGTACTTC.

This clone has more than one count but fewer than ten. This CDR3 reads CASSSISQASGRGSYTQYF. The DNA of the CDR3 is TGTGCCAGCAGCTCCATCAGCCAGGCTAGCGGGAGAGGCTCTTATACGCAGTATTTT. The V gene is TRBV5-8, the J gene TRBJ2-3; 10 nucleotides align to TRBD2. The ends lost 3 bases at V and 7 bases at J; junction bases unmatched: 20. Germline CDR1 is SGHTS and CDR2 is YDEGEE. CDR3 size: 19 residues. The entire variable domain, with the rest obtained from reference TRBV5-8 and TRBJ2-3, is as follows: EAGVTQSPTHLIKTRGQQATLRCSPISGHTSVYWYQQALGLGLQFLLWYDEGEERNRGNFPPRFSGRQFPNYSSELNVNALELEDSALYLCASSSISQASGRGSYTQYFGPGTRLTVL.

The chain uses TRBV27 and TRBJ2-7; D might be TRBD1 (6 bases). The CDR3 runs to 12 residues. The germline V gene encodes CDR1 MNHEY and CDR2 SMNVEV (reference sequence). V was trimmed by 4 bases and J by 6 bases, leaving 10 bases between them. In DNA form, the CDR3 reads TGTGCCAGCAGTTCGAACAGGGTCGAGCAGTACTTC. Its protein product is CASSSNRVEQYF.

The J gene is TRBJ1-4, the V gene TRBV5-5; D is unclear. The CDR3 loop spans 17 amino acids. Germline CDR1 reads SGHKS; CDR2 reads YYEKEE (reference sequence). V was trimmed by 0 bases and J by 0 bases, leaving 12 bases between them. This CDR3 is CASSLELGIATNEKLFF. The CDR3 nucleotides read TGTGCCAGCAGCTTGGAGTTAGGGATTGCAACTAATGAAAAACTGTTTTTT.

The V call is TRBV5-1, the J call TRBJ2-3; tentatively, D is TRBD1 or TRBD2 (5 bases each). In germline, CDR1 is SGHRS, CDR2 YFSETQ. Between the trimmed V and J ends, which lost 0 bases and 1 base, there was a span of 12 bases. CDR3 length equals 16 residues. The CDR3 DNA reads as TGCGCCAGCAGCTTGGTGGGGACCCCGGGCACAGATACGCAGTATTTT. Translating gives CASSLVGTPGTDTQYF.

The chain uses TRBV5-1 and TRBJ2-3; D possibly corresponds to TRBD1 (6 bases). CDR3 length equals 13 residues. Deletions cut 3 bases from V and 4 bases from J, with 9 bases between. Germline values: CDR1 SGHRS, CDR2 YFSETQ. CDR3 in amino acids: CASSWWGPDTQYF. The CDR3 DNA sequence: TGCGCCAGCAGCTGGTGGGGGCCAGATACGCAGTATTTT.

This chain uses TRBV9 with TRBJ2-5; D is perhaps TRBD2 (7 bases). The CDR3 has 17 residues. In germline, CDR1 is SGDLS, CDR2 YYNGEE. Trimming left V 4 bases short and J 5 bases short, with 24 bases between. The CDR3 spells CASSQPRGGSGQETQYF. DNA of the CDR3: TGTGCCAGCAGCCAACCGAGAGGGGGTAGCGGGCAGGAGACCCAGTACTTC.

This sequence joins TRBV11-2 and TRBJ1-2; 8 positions match TRBD1. V trimming: 3 bases; J trimming: 3 bases; junction bases outside the gene matches: 6. CDR1 is SGHAT and CDR2 is FQNNGV in the germline V gene. The CDR3 sequence is 15 residues long. CDR3 residues: CASSFSGGDDYGYTF. The CDR3, as DNA: TGTGCCAGCAGCTTTTCAGGGGGCGACGACTATGGCTACACCTTC.

The V call is TRBV9, the J call TRBJ2-2; the D call may be TRBD1 or TRBD2 (6 bases each). Per the germline V gene, CDR1 is SGDLS and CDR2 is YYNGEE. V was trimmed by 4 bases and J by 1 base, leaving 14 bases between them. This CDR3 is 16 amino acids long. The CDR3 here is CASSPRGVKNTGELFF. The CDR3 DNA reads TGTGCCAGCAGCCCTAGGGGGGTAAAGAACACCGGGGAGCTGTTTTTT.

The chain has TRBV4-3 and TRBJ2-3, with no clear D. Germline assignment: CDR1 LGHNA and CDR2 YSLEER. This CDR3 contains 21 residues. Trimming left V 3 bases short and J 0 bases short, with 28 bases between. For the CDR3, the DNA is TGCGCCAGCAGCCAGGACGATTGGACCACAATAGAAAACCGGAGCACAGATACGCAGTATTTT. Translation: CASSQDDWTTIENRSTDTQYF.

The chain links TRBV5-4 to TRBJ2-7; 7 bases line up with TRBD2. The germline gives CDR1 SGHNT, CDR2 YYREEE (reference sequence). The junction had 7 bases not matched to a gene; V was cut back by 2 bases and J by 5 bases. The CDR3 is 14 amino acids. The CDR3 loop reads CASSFGREFHEQYF. CDR3 sequence (DNA): TGTGCCAGCAGCTTCGGGCGGGAGTTCCACGAGCAGTACTTC. Combining the CDR3 with reference TRBV5-4 and TRBJ2-7 gives the whole variable domain ETGVTQSPTHLIKTRGQQVTLRCSSQSGHNTVSWYQQALGQGPQFIFQYYREEENGRGNFPPRFSGLQFPNYSSELNVNALELDDSALYLCASSFGREFHEQYFGPGTRLTVT.

This chain uses TRBV7-2 with TRBJ2-3; D not resolved. Looked up from germline, CDR1 is SGHTA and CDR2 is FQGNSA. Trimming shortened V by 2 bases and J by 2 bases, and 8 bases separated the two germline ends. The CDR3 length is 14 residues. CDR3 nucleotide sequence: TGTGCCAGCAGCTTAAGATCTAACACAGATACGCAGTATTTT. This translates into CASSLRSNTDTQYF. The whole variable domain, filled in from reference TRBV7-2 and TRBJ2-3, reads GAGVSQSPSNKVTEKGKDVELRCDPISGHTALYWYRQSLGQGLEFLIYFQGNSAPDKSGLPSDRFSAERTGGSVSTLTIQRTQQEDSAVYLCASSLRSNTDTQYFGPGTRLTVL.

This chain links TRBV7-2 with TRBJ2-1; D is perhaps TRBD1 (6 bases). Germline loops: CDR1 SGHTA, CDR2 FQGNSA. CDR3 length equals 15 residues. The V gene lost 1 base and the J gene lost 1 base, with 8 bases spanning the gap. The chain's CDR3 is CASSLDRVSYNEQFF. The CDR3, as DNA: TGTGCCAGCAGCTTAGACAGGGTGTCCTACAATGAGCAGTTCTTC.

J is TRBJ2-1 and V is TRBV5-1; D not certain. There are 16 residues in the CDR3. CDR1 and CDR2 (germline): SGHRS, YFSETQ. Trimming stripped 1 base from V and 0 bases from J, with 11 bases between. The CDR3 here is CASSLSIQSSYNEQFF. In DNA form, the CDR3 reads TGCGCCAGCAGCTTGTCTATACAGAGCTCCTACAATGAGCAGTTCTTC.

The rearrangement joins TRBV11-2 to TRBJ1-1; D possibly corresponds to TRBD1 (6 bases). The CDR3 length is 15 residues. Trimming cost V 4 bases and J 5 bases, with 17 bases left between them. The V gene's germline CDR1 is SGHAT and CDR2 FQNNGV. The CDR3 sequence: CASSSPRGAWTEAFF. The CDR3 DNA is TGTGCCAGCAGCTCGCCCAGGGGCGCCTGGACTGAAGCTTTCTTT.

V is TRBV6-6 and J is TRBJ2-7; D is undetermined. Trimming took off 6 bases at V and 2 bases at J, with 5 bases between the two ends. This CDR3 comprises 11 residues. Germline V gene sequence: CDR1 MNHNY, CDR2 SVGAGI (reference sequence). CDR3 loop: CASRAAYEQYF. Here the CDR3 DNA reads TGTGCCAGCAGGGCAGCCTACGAGCAGTACTTC.

The rearrangement links TRBV11-2 to TRBJ1-4; weak D call: TRBD1 (6 bases). Trimming took off 4 bases at V and 6 bases at J, with 18 bases between the two ends. The CDR3 is 16 residues long. Germline V lookup: CDR1 SGHAT, CDR2 FQNNGV. The DNA of the CDR3 is TGTGCCAGCAGCTCTTTGACAGGAAGGGCCCATGAAAAACTGTTTTTT. Translated, it gives CASSSLTGRAHEKLFF. Full variable domain (outside the CDR3, taken from reference TRBV11-2 and TRBJ1-4): EAGVAQSPRYKIIEKRQSVAFWCNPISGHATLYWYQQILGQGPKLLIQFQNNGVVDDSQLPKDRFSAERLKGVDSTLKIQPAKLEDSAVYLCASSSLTGRAHEKLFFGSGTQLSVL.

J is TRBJ1-4 and V is TRBV7-9, with D tentatively TRBD1 (6 bases). V gave up 8 bases and J gave up 4 bases, with 17 bases separating them. The CDR3 is 15 amino acids. Per the germline V gene, CDR1 is SEHNR and CDR2 is FQNEAQ (reference sequence). CDR3 sequence: CASAWGGLDNEKLFF. The DNA for the CDR3 is TGTGCCAGCGCTTGGGGGGGGCTGGATAATGAAAAACTGTTTTTT.

This chain uses TRBV10-3 with TRBJ1-1; 8 positions agree with TRBD1. The V segment lost 10 bases and the J segment 0 bases; nucleotides outside the gene matches: 4. Germline CDR1 ENHRY, CDR2 SYGVKD. There are 13 residues in the CDR3. The CDR3 protein is CATGQGMNTEAFF. The CDR3 region has the DNA TGTGCCACCGGACAGGGCATGAACACTGAAGCTTTCTTT.

J is TRBJ1-1 and V is TRBV20-1; D unresolved. The CDR3 has 11 residues. Germline V gives CDR1 DFQATT, CDR2 SNEGSKA (reference sequence). The V end lost 6 bases, the J end lost 2 bases, and 7 bases lay between the germline ends. The CDR3 is CSALINTEAFF. The DNA for the CDR3 is TGCAGTGCCTTGATAAACACTGAAGCTTTCTTT.

J is TRBJ2-2 and V is TRBV7-9, with D perhaps matching TRBD2 (6 bases). Germline-derived CDR1 and CDR2 are SEHNR and FQNEAQ (reference sequence). The CDR3 extends over 16 amino acids. V gave up 5 bases and J gave up 1 base, with 14 bases separating them. As DNA, the CDR3 is TGTGCCAGCAGCCTGCCGCTTAGCGGGAACACCGGGGAGCTGTTTTTT. It specifies CASSLPLSGNTGELFF.

The chain joins TRBV30 to TRBJ1-4; D is uncertain. CDR1 is GTSNPN, CDR2 SVGIG, per germline (reference sequence). This CDR3 has 15 amino acids. V was trimmed by 0 bases and J by 4 bases, leaving 12 bases between them. The CDR3 region has the DNA TGTGCCTGGAGTGTACTTAACAGTATTAATGAAAAACTGTTTTTT. Translating gives CAWSVLNSINEKLFF.

The J gene is TRBJ2-7, the V gene TRBV9; 12 nucleotides agree with TRBD2. The germline V gene encodes CDR1 SGDLS and CDR2 YYNGEE. This CDR3 comprises 16 residues. Unmatched junction bases numbered 10, after V lost 3 bases and J lost 6 bases. For the CDR3, the DNA is TGTGCCAGCAGCGCTCGTCCGGGACTAGCGGGTCTCGAGCAGTACTTC. Residues: CASSARPGLAGLEQYF.